The 28 T cell receptor beta chains below were found in one sample sequenced in a study of graft-versus-host responses after intestinal transplantation (TCRdb year 2021). Antigen specificity for these receptors is unknown. The time point label for this specimen denotes: cells obtained before transplantation from donor or recipient. The protocol used for the library was the immunoSEQ multiplex PCR assay. TCRdb re-hosts the immuneACCESS table, in-frame sequences only. Its copies lack some clones; in the studies checked, an unresolved V gene accounts for under half of them, and the cause for the rest is not known. Across this sample there are about 99,000 clones, with 90% to 95% seen only once. The biggest ten clones account for roughly 1.2% of the sample. The starting material was unstimulated CD8+ T cells sorted from spleen or lymph node cells, obtained before intestinal transplant. The receptors were sampled from a human donor who received an intestinal transplant.

This sequence joins TRBV6-1 and TRBJ2-7; 7 bases are shared with TRBD2. There are 13 residues in the CDR3. V trimming: 4 bases; J trimming: 7 bases; junction bases outside the gene matches: 7. Germline V gene sequence: CDR1 MNHNS, CDR2 SASEGT. CDR3 in amino acids: CASSVWEGREQYF. DNA for the CDR3: TGTGCCAGCAGTGTCTGGGAGGGGCGGGAGCAGTACTTC.

This chain's CDR3 is CASGPGTGYNSPLHF. In DNA, the CDR3 is TGTGCCAGCGGTCCGGGCACAGGGTATAATTCACCCCTCCACTTT. The rearrangement uses TRBV11-2 and TRBJ1-6; possibly TRBD1 for D (6 bases). Germline V gives CDR1 SGHAT, CDR2 FQNNGV. Between the trimmed V and J ends, which lost 8 bases and 4 bases, there was a span of 15 bases. There are 15 residues in the CDR3.

The rearrangement joins TRBV20-1 to TRBJ1-4; D is uncertain. V lost 0 bases and J lost 7, with 0 bases in between. This CDR3 has 10 residues. Germline V gene data show CDR1 as DFQATT and CDR2 as SNEGSKA (reference sequence). CDR3 DNA sequence: TGCAGTGCTAGAGATGAAAAACTGTTTTTT. It specifies CSARDEKLFF.

The V and J genes are TRBV6-6 and TRBJ2-7; 7 nucleotides line up with TRBD2. The junction had 5 bases not matched to a gene; V was cut back by 10 bases and J by 5 bases. The CDR3 is 11 amino acids. Germline CDR1 is MNHNY and CDR2 is SVGAGI (reference sequence). In nucleotides, the CDR3 is TGTGCCACCCTGGGGGGGAACGAGCAGTACTTC. This codes for CATLGGNEQYF.

The CDR3 coding sequence is TGTGCCAGCAGCTTAGTCGGGAGTCATGAGCAGTTCTTC. Amino acid sequence: CASSLVGSHEQFF. This rearrangement joins TRBV11-1 to TRBJ2-1; D is possibly TRBD2 (6 bases). The germline V and J ends were trimmed by 1 base and 8 bases, with 9 bases remaining between them. CDR1 and CDR2 from the germline V gene are SGHAT and FQDESV (reference sequence). This CDR3 contains 13 residues.

The rearrangement links TRBV5-8 to TRBJ1-1; no firm D call. The CDR3 consists of 12 residues. Trimming took 4 bases from V and 6 from J, leaving 10 bases between them. Germline assignment: CDR1 SGHTS and CDR2 YDEGEE. The CDR3 region is CASSPSGSEAFF. In nucleotides, the CDR3 is TGTGCCAGCAGCCCCTCCGGGTCTGAAGCTTTCTTT.

The CDR3 region is CASSYPGGRWTDTQYF. DNA for the CDR3: TGTGCCAGCAGCTACCCAGGGGGGCGCTGGACAGATACGCAGTATTTT. V usage is TRBV7-2 and J usage is TRBJ2-3; possibly TRBD1 for D (7 bases). This CDR3 spans 16 amino acids. CDR1 SGHTA and CDR2 FQGNSA come from the germline V gene. V was shortened by 4 bases and J by 3 bases, with 17 bases between the two germline ends.

The gene calls are TRBV27 and TRBJ1-5; no definite D call. This CDR3 has 13 amino acids. Trimming took off 5 bases at V and 0 bases at J, with 5 bases between the two ends. Looked up from germline, CDR1 is MNHEY and CDR2 is SMNVEV (reference sequence). CDR3 nucleotides: TGTGCCAGCAGTACCTATAGCAATCAGCCCCAGCATTTT. Translation: CASSTYSNQPQHF.

V is TRBV6-5 and J is TRBJ1-3; D is uncertain. Trimming pared 7 bases from V and 7 bases from J, leaving 14 bases between. The CDR3 is 13 residues long. CDR1 and CDR2 (germline): MNHEY, SVGAGI. The CDR3 reads CASTSSLGNTIYF. In DNA form, the CDR3 reads TGTGCCAGCACCTCTTCTTTAGGGAACACCATATATTTT.

The chain links TRBV4-1 to TRBJ2-3; maybe TRBD1 (5 bases). The germline CDR1 and CDR2 sequences are MGHRA and YSYEKL. This CDR3 contains 16 residues. The V and J ends lost 1 base and 0 bases respectively, with 11 bases between them. The CDR3 is CASSQADSPSTDTQYF. CDR3 coding DNA: TGCGCCAGCAGCCAAGCCGACAGCCCTAGCACAGATACGCAGTATTTT.

The J gene is TRBJ1-1, the V gene TRBV6-1, with 8 bases fitting TRBD1. The V gene end was trimmed by 6 bases and the J gene end by 11 bases; junction bases not matched to a gene: 8. This CDR3 has 12 amino acids. Germline V gives CDR1 MNHNS, CDR2 SASEGT. The CDR3 DNA reads as TGTGCCAGCAGGACGACAGGGGATGATGCTTTCTTT. It translates to CASRTTGDDAFF.

This clone has a single count. The CDR3 spells CASSLVQRRTENNEQFF. CDR3 bases: TGCGCCAGCAGCTTGGTTCAGAGACGTACCGAAAACAATGAGCAGTTCTTC. The J gene is TRBJ2-1, the V gene TRBV5-1; no definite D call. Trimming took 0 bases from V and 5 from J, leaving 18 bases between them. The CDR3 sequence is 17 residues long. CDR1 is SGHRS, CDR2 YFSETQ, per germline.

V usage is TRBV5-4 and J usage is TRBJ1-6; D call uncertain. Germline CDR1 SGHNT, CDR2 YYREEE (reference sequence). This CDR3 contains 13 residues. V was cut by 3 bases and J by 7 bases, with 8 bases left in between. CDR3 loop: CASSSTGNSPLHF. The CDR3 bases are TGTGCCAGCAGCTCTACCGGGAATTCACCCCTCCACTTT.

The gene calls are TRBV7-9 and TRBJ1-1; D ambiguous. Germline lookup yields CDR1 SEHNR and CDR2 FQNEAQ (reference sequence). This CDR3 region has 12 residues. V dropped 1 base and J dropped 11 bases, with 11 bases sitting between them. The CDR3 reads CASSLDSPAAFF. CDR3 bases: TGTGCCAGCAGCTTAGATTCCCCGGCCGCTTTCTTT.

In DNA, the CDR3 is TGTGCCAGTTCCCTGACATTTAGCTCTGGAAACACCATATATTTT. Residues: CASSLTFSSGNTIYF. The chain has TRBV27 and TRBJ1-3; no definite D call. Germline CDR1 and CDR2: MNHEY and SMNVEV (reference sequence). This CDR3 has 15 amino acids. V shed 9 bases and J shed 0 bases, with 15 bases lying between them.

The chain couples TRBV7-9 to TRBJ1-2, with 7 bases aligning to TRBD1. Germline V gives CDR1 SEHNR, CDR2 FQNEAQ (reference sequence). V lost 5 bases to trimming and J lost 4 bases; unmatched junction nucleotides: 10. The CDR3 is made up of 15 amino acids. CDR3 sequence: CASSPLGGTAYGYTF. The DNA for the CDR3 is TGTGCCAGCAGCCCCCTAGGCGGGACAGCCTATGGCTACACCTTC.

V is TRBV19 and J is TRBJ1-1, with TRBD1 as a possible D gene (5 bases). Deletions cut 6 bases from V and 0 bases from J, with 8 bases between. The V gene's germline CDR1 is LNHDA and CDR2 SQIVND (reference sequence). This CDR3 region has 13 residues. The CDR3 sequence: CASRWTLNTEAFF. The CDR3 DNA reads as TGTGCCAGTAGATGGACACTGAACACTGAAGCTTTCTTT.

The J gene is TRBJ2-7, the V gene TRBV9; D is possibly TRBD2 (7 bases). This CDR3 comprises 14 residues. V lost 4 bases and J 4 bases, leaving 15 bases between the germline ends. CDR1 and CDR2 from the germline V gene are SGDLS and YYNGEE. DNA for the CDR3: TGTGCCAGCAGCCCCCAAGGGGGGGAGTACGAGCAGTACTTC. Encoded protein: CASSPQGGEYEQYF.

The V and J genes are TRBV4-1 and TRBJ1-2; tentatively, D is TRBD1 (6 bases). Trimming shortened V by 2 bases and J by 0 bases, and 7 bases separated the two germline ends. The length of the CDR3 is 14 residues. The germline CDR1 and CDR2 sequences are MGHRA and YSYEKL. CDR3 nucleotides: TGCGCCAGCAGCCAACCAGGGGCTAACTATGGCTACACCTTC. Translation gives CASSQPGANYGYTF.

This rearrangement joins TRBV5-1 to TRBJ1-2, with a tentative D call TRBD1 (5 bases). Germline V gene data show CDR1 as SGHRS and CDR2 as YFSETQ. This CDR3 spans 14 amino acids. The germline V and J ends were trimmed by 5 bases and 8 bases, with 19 bases remaining between them. The CDR3 sequence: CASRFVGTDLGYTF. In nucleotides, the CDR3 is TGCGCCAGCAGGTTTGTAGGGACCGATTTGGGCTACACCTTC.

The chain joins TRBV7-9 to TRBJ1-2, with unresolved D. V lost 5 bases and J 4 bases, leaving 17 bases between the germline ends. This CDR3 contains 15 residues. Per germline, CDR1 SEHNR and CDR2 FQNEAQ (reference sequence). The chain's CDR3 is CASSPTIGQSYGYTF. For the CDR3, the DNA is TGTGCCAGCAGCCCAACCATCGGGCAGTCCTATGGCTACACCTTC.

The V call is TRBV6-1, the J call TRBJ1-1; 9 bases are shared with TRBD1. The CDR3 consists of 13 residues. The ends lost 7 bases at V and 10 bases at J; junction bases unmatched: 10. CDR1 and CDR2 from the germline V gene are MNHNS and SASEGT. Here the CDR3 reads CASTPGQGFGAFF. The CDR3 DNA reads as TGTGCCAGCACTCCGGGACAGGGCTTTGGAGCTTTCTTT.

This clone was seen a single time. The chain has TRBV5-8 and TRBJ2-7; the D is unclear. The CDR3 length is 13 residues. Trimming left V 2 bases short and J 2 bases short, with 8 bases between. Germline V gene data show CDR1 as SGHTS and CDR2 as YDEGEE. CDR3 in amino acids: CASSLYQAYEQYF. The CDR3, as DNA: TGTGCCAGCAGCTTATACCAGGCCTACGAGCAGTACTTC.

This clone was observed once. The chain combines TRBV15 with TRBJ1-6; TRBD1 might be the D (5 bases). The CDR3 is 15 amino acids. Germline CDR1 reads LNHNV; CDR2 reads YYDKDF (reference sequence). V was shortened by 0 bases and J by 5 bases, with 8 bases between the two germline ends. The CDR3 loop is CATSRDAGNNSPLHF. CDR3 DNA: TGTGCCACCAGCAGAGATGCAGGGAATAATTCACCCCTCCACTTT.

V is TRBV6-1 and J is TRBJ1-5, with D perhaps TRBD1 (5 bases). This CDR3 region has 17 residues. Trimming shortened V by 4 bases and J by 6 bases, and 22 bases separated the two germline ends. Germline V gene sequence: CDR1 MNHNS, CDR2 SASEGT. In DNA form, the CDR3 reads TGTGCCAGCAGTGTCGGCCCAGGGCAGGGTATAGTTCAGCCCCAGCATTTT. Translated: CASSVGPGQGIVQPQHF.

J is TRBJ2-3 and V is TRBV7-2; possible D gene TRBD1, 6 bases. Looked up from germline, CDR1 is SGHTA and CDR2 is FQGNSA. V shed 5 bases and J shed 4 bases, with 10 bases lying between them. The CDR3 extends over 13 amino acids. The chain's CDR3 is CASSPSGADTQYF. The CDR3 DNA sequence: TGTGCCAGCAGCCCCTCAGGGGCAGATACGCAGTATTTT.

This clone was counted once. V usage is TRBV7-9 and J usage is TRBJ1-2, with TRBD1 as a possible D gene (6 bases). Germline V gives CDR1 SEHNR, CDR2 FQNEAQ (reference sequence). The CDR3 contains 13 residues. The V and J ends lost 7 bases and 4 bases respectively, with 13 bases between them. The CDR3 is CASTIGTTYGYTF. The CDR3 coding sequence is TGTGCCAGCACCATTGGGACAACCTATGGCTACACCTTC.

On this clone: At one of its ends the junction is not consistent with the germline gene, which may arise from a read error. V usage is TRBV30 and J usage is TRBJ2-1, with a tentative D call TRBD1 (6 bases). The CDR3 consists of 12 residues. Germline V lookup: CDR1 GTSNPN, CDR2 SVGIG (reference sequence). The CDR3 is CARSTGYNEQFF. CDR3 bases: TGTGCCCGGAGTACAGGGTACAATGAGCAGTTCTTC.